This TCR beta chain was sequenced during a study of CD8 T cells in Susac syndrome. With random hexamers, reverse transcription was performed on about 0.5 to 1 ug of RNA. MiXCR was run by TCRdb on the immunoSEQ multiplex PCR reads, yielding one entry per CDR3 protein. This sample has around 150,000 distinct CDR3 sequences; less than 95% occur once, and the top ten carry approximately 0.094%. Germline assignment: CDR1 SGHRS and CDR2 YFSETQ. The CDR3 loop spans 14 amino acids. The V gene end was trimmed by 4 bases and the J gene end by 4 bases; junction bases not matched to a gene: 6. The gene calls are TRBV5-1 and TRBJ2-5, with 8 bases fitting TRBD1. This receptor was obtained from a human donor with multiple sclerosis. The source material was CD4+ T cells from PBMCs. The CDR3 reads CASSVDRGRETQYF. The CDR3, as DNA: TGCGCCAGCAGCGTCGACAGGGGCCGAGAGACCCAGTACTTC.